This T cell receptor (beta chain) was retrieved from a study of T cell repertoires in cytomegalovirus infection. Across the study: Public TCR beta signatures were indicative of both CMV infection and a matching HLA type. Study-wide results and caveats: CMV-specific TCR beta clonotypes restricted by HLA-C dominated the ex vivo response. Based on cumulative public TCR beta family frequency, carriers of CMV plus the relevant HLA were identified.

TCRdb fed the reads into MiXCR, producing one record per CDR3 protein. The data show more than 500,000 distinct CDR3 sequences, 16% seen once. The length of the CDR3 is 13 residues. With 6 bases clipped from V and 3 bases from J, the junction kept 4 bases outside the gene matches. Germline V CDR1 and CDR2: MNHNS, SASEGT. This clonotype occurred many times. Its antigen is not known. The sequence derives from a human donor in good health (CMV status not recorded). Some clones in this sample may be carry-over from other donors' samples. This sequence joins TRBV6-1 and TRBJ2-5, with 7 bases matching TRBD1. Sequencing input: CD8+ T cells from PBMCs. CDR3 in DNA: TGTGCCAGCAGCGAGGGACAGAAAGAGACCCAGTACTTC. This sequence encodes CASSEGQKETQYF.